The present entry profiles one TCR beta chain with its context. Generated by immunoSEQ multiplex PCR, the TCRdb table keeps only in-frame clones and is missing some. The sample gives 35,000 or so clones, around nine tenths of which show up once; 6.3% is in the top ten. This specimen belongs to a study of blood T cell repertoires in COVID-19. The germline CDR1 and CDR2 sequences are SGHDN and FVKESK. This CDR3 contains 16 residues. V trimming: 4 bases; J trimming: 6 bases; junction bases outside the gene matches: 9. The source is a human donor in a cohort sampled during active COVID-19. What was sequenced was peripheral blood. The chain links TRBV14 to TRBJ2-1; 10 positions agree with TRBD2. The CDR3 sequence is CASSPHRQRGGNEQFF. The CDR3 DNA follows: TGTGCCAGCAGCCCCCACCGACAGCGGGGGGGCAATGAGCAGTTCTTC.